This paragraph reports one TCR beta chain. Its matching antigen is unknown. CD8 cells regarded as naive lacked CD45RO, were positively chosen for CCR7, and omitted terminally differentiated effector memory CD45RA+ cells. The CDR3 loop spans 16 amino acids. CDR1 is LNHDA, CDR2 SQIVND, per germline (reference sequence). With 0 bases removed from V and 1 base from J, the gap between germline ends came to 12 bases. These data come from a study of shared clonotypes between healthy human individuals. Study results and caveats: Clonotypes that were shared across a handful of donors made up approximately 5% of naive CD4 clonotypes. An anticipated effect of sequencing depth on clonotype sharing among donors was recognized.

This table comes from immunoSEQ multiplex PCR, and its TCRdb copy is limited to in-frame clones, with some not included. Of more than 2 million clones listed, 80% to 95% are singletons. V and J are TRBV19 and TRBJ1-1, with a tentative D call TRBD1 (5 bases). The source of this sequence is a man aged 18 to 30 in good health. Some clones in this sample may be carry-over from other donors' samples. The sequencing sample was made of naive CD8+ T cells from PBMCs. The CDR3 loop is CASSIDDTGTNTEAFF. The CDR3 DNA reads TGTGCCAGTAGTATAGATGATACAGGAACGAACACTGAAGCTTTCTTT.